Here is one T cell receptor beta chain with its context. Antigen specificity is unknown. The data originate from a study of cytomegalovirus exposure and HLA in healthy donors. Study-wide findings and caveats: CMV antigen specificity of a few CMV-associated chains was confirmed in vitro.

The junction had 12 bases not matched to a gene; V was cut back by 5 bases and J by 4 bases. This CDR3 is built from 16 residues. CDR1 MNHEY and CDR2 SMNVEV come from the germline V gene (reference sequence). The PCR employed 60 Vbeta primers together with 13 Jbeta primers. Profiled with immunoSEQ multiplex PCR; TCRdb holds only in-frame clones, not every one. The sample shows 130,000 or so clones, approximately 80% of them seen only once. The clonotype originates from a woman younger than 30 in good health and CMV-seronegative. The chain recombines TRBV27 with TRBJ2-7; the match to TRBD1 covers 9 bases. The sample comprised PBMCs. The CDR3 loop is CASSQYQQGAAYEQYF. DNA for the CDR3: TGTGCCAGCAGTCAGTACCAACAGGGGGCAGCGTACGAGCAGTACTTC.